The clone carrying this T cell receptor beta chain has just a few counts. This entry belongs to a study of T-cell memory formation after mild COVID-19. TCRdb called the 5' RACE reads again in MiXCR, with one record for every CDR3 protein. The sample has fewer than 95,000 distinct CDR3 sequences; more than 10% are singletons. The specimen was PBMCs or a T cell subset sorted from them (not recorded which). The receptor comes from an adult woman who had mild COVID-19 (a few samples of this study predate the infection). Cell type and time point are not known.

The DNA of the CDR3 is TGTGCCAGCAGTTTCGGACAAACTCCAGCTTTCTTT. This sequence encodes CASSFGQTPAFF. This chain uses TRBV12-3 or TRBV12-4 with TRBJ1-1, with D tentatively TRBD1 (5 bases). This CDR3 spans 12 amino acids. Trimming took 3 bases from V and 10 from J, leaving 12 bases between them.